This T cell receptor (beta chain) was recorded in a study of CD8+CD57+ T cells in acquired aplastic anemia. Patients picked for sequencing had shown CD8+CD57+ cell expansion detected by flow cytometry. Genomic DNA served as template for TCR beta VDJ and CDR3 profiling. TCRdb reprocessed the reads with MiXCR, giving one entry per CDR3 protein. The repertoire holds around 200,000 distinct CDR3 sequences, with 48% as singletons. Germline CDR1 and CDR2: LNHDA and SQIVND (reference sequence). The V end lost 8 bases, the J end lost 5 bases, and 15 bases lay between the germline ends. This CDR3 spans 13 amino acids.

The material sequenced was sorted CD4+, CD8+, or CD8+CD57+ T cells (not recorded which) from PBMCs. The clonotype comes from a human donor with aplastic anemia. This chain joins TRBV19 and TRBJ2-5; D is possibly TRBD2 (6 bases). The CDR3 DNA sequence: TGTGCCAGTCGCCGACCCGGAGGGGAGACCCAGTACTTC. Translated, it gives CASRRPGGETQYF.